What follows describes a single T cell receptor (beta chain). The data originate from a study of blood T cell repertoires in COVID-19. Study summary: Acute-phase and convalescent COVID-19 samples originated in the United States, Italy and Spain. From T cells, B-cell-depleted T cells, or PBMCs came the material, which was cDNA or gDNA.

The authors' processing: Using reference gene primer amplification, nucleated cell counts were estimated. Clones were read by immunoSEQ multiplex PCR, and TCRdb kept only the in-frame ones, dropping some. V and J calls plus clone size are reproduced from that table; the DNA served to infer D and trimming. Here the sample spans about 400,000 clones, more than 80% being singletons. The V and J ends lost 5 bases and 3 bases respectively, with 14 bases between them. The CDR3 contains 15 residues. Germline V gene data show CDR1 as MGHDK and CDR2 as SYGVNS. The sample consisted of peripheral blood. V gene TRBV25-1 combines with J gene TRBJ2-1, with D possibly matching TRBD2 (5 bases). The TCR sequence derives from a man in his forties or fifties with acute or convalescent COVID-19. This CDR3 is CASSPEVANYNEQFF. DNA for the CDR3: TGTGCCAGCAGTCCGGAGGTAGCTAACTACAATGAGCAGTTCTTC. The variable domain in full, with the rest retrieved from reference TRBV25-1 and TRBJ2-1, is EADIYQTPRYLVIGTGKKITLECSQTMGHDKMYWYQQDPGMELHLIHYSYGVNSTEKGDLSSESTVSRIRTEHFPLTLESARPSHTSQYLCASSPEVANYNEQFFGPGTRLTVL.